A single sample is the source of the 21 T cell receptor beta chains below, sequenced in a study of blood T cell repertoires in COVID-19. This table comes from immunoSEQ multiplex PCR, and its TCRdb copy is limited to in-frame clones, with some not included. The sample has about 380,000 clones, around 87% seen once; the top ten hold 1.3%. Sequenced material: PBMCs or T cells enriched from blood (not recorded which). These receptors originate from a man aged 25 to 45 who had recovered from COVID-19.

V gene TRBV4-1 combines with J gene TRBJ1-2, with D hard to call. CDR1 and CDR2 (germline): MGHRA, YSYEKL. Trimming took 7 bases from V and 3 from J, leaving 15 bases between them. The CDR3 spans 14 residues. The CDR3 DNA reads as TGCGCCAGCACTCAATACGGCGGGGACTATGGCTACACCTTC. Translating it yields CASTQYGGDYGYTF.

This chain connects TRBV5-1 to TRBJ2-3, with 8 bases matching TRBD1. V lost 4 bases and J lost 2; bases outside the gene matches: 9. The V gene's germline CDR1 is SGHRS and CDR2 YFSETQ. CDR3 size: 16 residues. The CDR3 reads CASSPGWDRFTDTQYF. The CDR3 nucleotides read TGCGCCAGCAGCCCGGGATGGGACAGGTTCACAGATACGCAGTATTTT.

V and J are TRBV9 and TRBJ2-3; perhaps TRBD2 as D (6 bases). Looked up from germline, CDR1 is SGDLS and CDR2 is YYNGEE. The length of the CDR3 is 15 residues. V was cut by 3 bases and J by 1 base, with 12 bases left in between. The CDR3 reads CASSDPPGGTDTQYF. In DNA form, the CDR3 reads TGTGCCAGCAGCGACCCTCCGGGAGGCACAGATACGCAGTATTTT.

The J gene is TRBJ2-7, the V gene TRBV10-3; D gene ambiguous. Germline V CDR1 and CDR2: ENHRY, SYGVKD. V dropped 10 bases and J dropped 2 bases, with 15 bases sitting between them. The CDR3 extends over 13 amino acids. The CDR3 nucleotides are TGTGCCACCGTCCTATGGTTCACCTACGAGCAGTACTTC. Encoded protein: CATVLWFTYEQYF.

This chain joins TRBV12-5 and TRBJ1-5; no reliable D call. The CDR3 contains 11 residues. V was cut by 3 bases and J by 6 bases, with 3 bases left in between. The germline V gene encodes CDR1 LGHNT and CDR2 FRNRAP. CDR3 protein: CASGFSQPQHF. The CDR3 DNA reads TGTGCTAGTGGTTTCTCTCAGCCCCAGCATTTT.

The chain's CDR3 is CASSLGSSKQGEQYF. The CDR3 coding sequence is TGTGCCAGCAGCTTAGGGTCCTCTAAGCAGGGCGAGCAGTACTTC. The chain is built from TRBV11-2 and TRBJ2-7; a possible D gene is TRBD1 (5 bases). Germline assignment: CDR1 SGHAT and CDR2 FQNNGV. The CDR3 loop spans 15 amino acids. The V end lost 1 base, the J end lost 6 bases, and 16 bases lay between the germline ends.

The gene calls are TRBV5-1 and TRBJ2-5, with TRBD2 matching 8 bases. The germline CDR1 and CDR2 sequences are SGHRS and YFSETQ. Losses at the gene ends were 2 bases for V and 3 bases for J; bases not matched to a gene: 6. This CDR3 comprises 15 residues. This chain's CDR3 is CASSFRGGLEETQYF. CDR3 bases: TGCGCCAGCAGCTTCCGCGGGGGGCTCGAAGAGACCCAGTACTTC.

This chain joins TRBV10-3 and TRBJ1-2; TRBD1 aligns across 10 bases. There are 14 residues in the CDR3. Trimming removed 0 bases from V and 6 bases from J; junction bases left unmatched: 1. Germline V CDR1 and CDR2: ENHRY, SYGVKD. This CDR3 reads CAISESGTGDGYTF. CDR3 bases: TGTGCCATCAGTGAGTCTGGGACAGGGGATGGCTACACCTTC.

This clone was counted once. The rearrangement joins TRBV5-1 to TRBJ2-1; tentative D call: TRBD2 (6 bases). This CDR3 is 14 amino acids long. Trimming removed 4 bases from V and 7 bases from J, with 15 bases in between. Germline CDR1 reads SGHRS; CDR2 reads YFSETQ. The CDR3 sequence is CASSTGTPSNEQFF. The DNA of the CDR3 is TGCGCCAGCAGCACCGGGACTCCTTCTAATGAGCAGTTCTTC. The complete variable domain, with remaining parts taken from reference TRBV5-1 and TRBJ2-1, reads KAGVTQTPRYLIKTRGQQVTLSCSPISGHRSVSWYQQTPGQGLQFLFEYFSETQRNKGNFPGRFSGRQFSNSRSEMNVSTLELGDSALYLCASSTGTPSNEQFFGPGTRLTVL.

The chain employs TRBV12-3 or TRBV12-4 and TRBJ2-1; TRBD2 is a possible D gene (6 bases). This CDR3 is 13 amino acids long. V gave up 8 bases and J gave up 4 bases, with 12 bases separating them. This CDR3 reads CASAPGVYNEQFF. The CDR3, as DNA: TGTGCCAGCGCCCCGGGAGTATACAATGAGCAGTTCTTC.

CDR3: CASAPPGGAYGYTF. The DNA of the CDR3 is TGTGCTAGTGCCCCCCCGGGGGGGGCCTATGGCTACACCTTC. This chain uses TRBV12-5 with TRBJ1-2; maybe TRBD1 (6 bases). Germline V lookup: CDR1 LGHNT, CDR2 FRNRAP. V was shortened by 7 bases and J by 4 bases, with 16 bases between the two germline ends. This CDR3 is built from 14 residues. The full variable domain, its missing parts supplied by reference TRBV12-5 and TRBJ1-2, is DARVTQTPRHKVTEMGQEVTMRCQPILGHNTVFWYRQTMMQGLELLAYFRNRAPLDDSGMPKDRFSAEMPDATLATLKIQPSEPRDSAVYFCASAPPGGAYGYTFGSGTRLTVV.

This clone was picked up one time. The CDR3 coding sequence is TGTGCCAGCAGTTACTCTCAGGGTTTCTACTATGGCTACACCTTC. It is translated as CASSYSQGFYYGYTF. The gene calls are TRBV6-2 or TRBV6-3 and TRBJ1-2; D might be TRBD1 (5 bases). V dropped 0 bases and J dropped 3 bases, with 11 bases sitting between them. The CDR3 length is 15 residues. Germline lookup yields CDR1 MNHEY and CDR2 SVGEGT.

The rearrangement uses TRBV10-1 and TRBJ2-3; a possible D gene is TRBD1 (5 bases). The germline gives CDR1 WNHNN, CDR2 SYGVQD (reference sequence). Trimming removed 0 bases from V and 0 bases from J, with 10 bases in between. This CDR3 is 16 amino acids long. The CDR3 sequence is CASSESNGASTDTQYF. The CDR3 DNA reads as TGCGCCAGCAGTGAGTCGAATGGGGCTAGCACAGATACGCAGTATTTT.

The rearrangement links TRBV6-5 to TRBJ1-2; 8 bases line up with TRBD1. V dropped 6 bases and J dropped 6; count of bases not matched to a gene: 6. Per the germline V gene, CDR1 is MNHEY and CDR2 is SVGAGI. The CDR3 contains 13 residues. Here the CDR3 DNA reads TGTGCCAGCAGCAAGGGGACAGGACATGGCTACACCTTC. It is translated as CASSKGTGHGYTF.

V gene TRBV27 combines with J gene TRBJ1-5; D call uncertain. The germline V and J ends were trimmed by 2 bases and 5 bases, with 7 bases remaining between them. CDR1 MNHEY and CDR2 SMNVEV come from the germline V gene (reference sequence). The CDR3 is 13 amino acids. The CDR3 loop is CASSLGPHQPQHF. CDR3 bases: TGTGCCAGCAGTTTAGGGCCCCATCAGCCCCAGCATTTT.

The rearrangement joins TRBV6-1 to TRBJ1-2; no firm D call. Germline V gene lookup returns CDR1 MNHNS and CDR2 SASEGT. This CDR3 has 14 amino acids. Trimming pared 1 base from V and 8 bases from J, leaving 14 bases between. This CDR3 reads CASSEGTGKLGYTF. The CDR3 DNA is TGTGCCAGCAGTGAAGGGACGGGGAAGCTGGGCTACACCTTC.

This clone was detected a few times. The sample carries other DNA sequences with the same CDR3. The chain uses TRBV5-1 and TRBJ1-6; 7 positions agree with TRBD1. The CDR3 is 15 residues long. The ends lost 2 bases at V and 7 bases at J; junction bases unmatched: 6. Germline CDR1 reads SGHRS; CDR2 reads YFSETQ. CDR3 protein: CASSLDRVGNSPLHF. The CDR3 DNA reads TGCGCCAGCAGCTTAGACAGGGTGGGAAATTCACCCCTCCACTTT.

The CDR3 loop is CASSSDRYSDTQYF. CDR3 nucleotide sequence: TGTGCCAGCAGCTCTGACAGATATTCAGATACGCAGTATTTT. The chain joins TRBV7-3 to TRBJ2-3; D is perhaps TRBD1 (5 bases). The CDR3 sequence is 14 residues long. Trimming took 4 bases from V and 4 from J, leaving 12 bases between them. Germline CDR1 and CDR2: SGHTA and FQGTGA.

V and J are TRBV7-3 and TRBJ1-6; 8 bases fit TRBD1. The CDR3 spans 14 residues. The V segment lost 5 bases and the J segment 10 bases; nucleotides outside the gene matches: 7. The germline gives CDR1 SGHTA, CDR2 FQGTGA. CDR3 residues: CASSATGGNSPLHF. CDR3 DNA: TGTGCCAGCAGCGCAACAGGGGGAAACTCACCCCTCCACTTT.

The chain recombines TRBV2 with TRBJ2-2, with D uncertain. CDR1 is SNHLY, CDR2 FYNNEI, per germline. The CDR3 has 13 residues. With 2 bases removed from V and 6 bases from J, the gap between germline ends came to 7 bases. CDR3 nucleotide sequence: TGTGCCAGCAGTGAAATTCAGGCCGGGGAGCTGTTTTTT. It translates to CASSEIQAGELFF.

CDR3 DNA sequence: TGTGCCAGCAGCAGAGGGCCAGGAGGCGAAAAACTGTTTTTT. Its protein product is CASSRGPGGEKLFF. The chain uses TRBV9 and TRBJ1-4; no definite D call. The CDR3 covers 14 residues. CDR1 and CDR2 (germline): SGDLS, YYNGEE. V was shortened by 4 bases and J by 8 bases, with 15 bases between the two germline ends.